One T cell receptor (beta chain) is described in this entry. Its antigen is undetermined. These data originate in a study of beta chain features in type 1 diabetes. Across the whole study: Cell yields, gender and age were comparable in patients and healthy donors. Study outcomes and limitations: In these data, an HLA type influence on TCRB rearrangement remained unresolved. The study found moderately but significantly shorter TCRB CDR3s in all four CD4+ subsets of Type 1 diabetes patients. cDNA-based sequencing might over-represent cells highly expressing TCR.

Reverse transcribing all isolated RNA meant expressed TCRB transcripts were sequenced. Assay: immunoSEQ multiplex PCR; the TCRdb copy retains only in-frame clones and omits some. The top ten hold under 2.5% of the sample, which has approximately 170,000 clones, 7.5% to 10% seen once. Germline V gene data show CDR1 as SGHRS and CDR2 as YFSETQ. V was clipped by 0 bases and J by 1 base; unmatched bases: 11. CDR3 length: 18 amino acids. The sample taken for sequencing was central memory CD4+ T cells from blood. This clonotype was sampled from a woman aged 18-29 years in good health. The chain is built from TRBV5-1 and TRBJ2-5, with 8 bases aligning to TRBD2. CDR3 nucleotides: TGCGCCAGCAGCTTGGGGGGGAGCGGGAGTGGATCCCAAGAGACCCAGTACTTC. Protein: CASSLGGSGSGSQETQYF. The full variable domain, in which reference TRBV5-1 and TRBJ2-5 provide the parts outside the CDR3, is KAGVTQTPRYLIKTRGQQVTLSCSPISGHRSVSWYQQTPGQGLQFLFEYFSETQRNKGNFPGRFSGRQFSNSRSEMNVSTLELGDSALYLCASSLGGSGSGSQETQYFGPGTRLLVL.